The present TCR beta chain was sequenced within a study of control samples from healthy donors and cancer patients. Germline CDR1 LNHDA, CDR2 SQIVND (reference sequence). V was shortened by 4 bases and J by 7 bases, with 13 bases between the two germline ends. The CDR3 is 13 amino acids. Produced via immunoSEQ multiplex PCR; TCRdb's table is partial and in-frame only. The sample lists about 120,000 clones, 85% to 90% occurring once. The sample consisted of blood. This clonotype was sampled from a woman aged 70-85 years in good health. The chain has TRBV19 and TRBJ1-1; D not certain. The CDR3 region has the DNA TGTGCCAGTAGTAGCGAAACGGGTAGTGAAGCTTTCTTT. Protein product: CASSSETGSEAFF.